This is a list of T cell receptor beta chains from one sample in a study of PD-L1 blockade in urothelial cancer. Only in-frame clones appear in the TCRdb table, and some are missing; sequencing was by immunoSEQ multiplex PCR. The data show about 56,000 clones, over 75% seen once. Material: PBMCs, obtained around atezolizumab (anti-PD-L1) treatment. The receptors come from a man between 65 and 85 years old with urothelial cancer. Each CDR3 is given with its conserved first and last residue.

>TRBV13|16
CASSLFAGGGSDTQYF
>TRBV5-1|13
CASSPPQGDEQYF
>TRBV29-1|13
CSTRQGAGDTQYF
>TRBV29-1|11
CSVRLDYEQYF
>TRBV5-1|16
CASSLVASGGTDTQYF
>TRBV5-1|14
CASSLDGQGRFYTF
>TRBV6-5|14
CASSSAGGRETQYF
>TRBV5-4|16
CASSLVGGRAYNEQFF
>TRBV5-1|13
CVSSLDRVYEQYF
>TRBV6-1|17
CASSVQPNRGGNQPQHF
>TRBV5-4|17
CASSLALGGFSYNEQFF
>TRBV4-1|17
CASSQGVNGLAGAVLFF
>TRBV10-3|12
CAISEGSYEQYF